The sample holds a few counts of the clone carrying this TCR beta chain. The antigen is unknown. This entry belongs to a study of immune evolution from preneoplasia to lung adenocarcinoma. Overall study context: HLA loss of heterozygosity: under 7.5% AIS, about 15% MIA, roughly 35% ADC, none AAH. The study, taken as a whole, reports: Normal lung had highest clonality; later lesions appeared denser, more diverse. Top clone share appeared to fall from AAH through AIS, MIA, adenocarcinoma.

Profiling relied on immunoSEQ multiplex PCR, and the TCRdb table lists in-frame clones only, not all of them. The profile shows more than 4,000 clones, 70% to 90% of them singletons. The sample consisted of FFPE atypical adenomatous hyperplasia tissue from the lung. Regarding subset: atypical adenomatous hyperplasia (AAH), lung preneoplasia. This sequence was found in a person between 65 and 79 years old with lung adenocarcinoma.

The CDR3 DNA reads TGTGCCAGCAGTGAATCAGATTCCTACGAGCAGTACTTC. Its protein product is CASSESDSYEQYF. The chain joins TRBV6-1 to TRBJ2-7, with no clear D. The CDR3 runs 13 residues. Trimming took off 2 bases at V and 1 base at J, with 6 bases between the two ends. Per germline, CDR1 MNHNS and CDR2 SASEGT.